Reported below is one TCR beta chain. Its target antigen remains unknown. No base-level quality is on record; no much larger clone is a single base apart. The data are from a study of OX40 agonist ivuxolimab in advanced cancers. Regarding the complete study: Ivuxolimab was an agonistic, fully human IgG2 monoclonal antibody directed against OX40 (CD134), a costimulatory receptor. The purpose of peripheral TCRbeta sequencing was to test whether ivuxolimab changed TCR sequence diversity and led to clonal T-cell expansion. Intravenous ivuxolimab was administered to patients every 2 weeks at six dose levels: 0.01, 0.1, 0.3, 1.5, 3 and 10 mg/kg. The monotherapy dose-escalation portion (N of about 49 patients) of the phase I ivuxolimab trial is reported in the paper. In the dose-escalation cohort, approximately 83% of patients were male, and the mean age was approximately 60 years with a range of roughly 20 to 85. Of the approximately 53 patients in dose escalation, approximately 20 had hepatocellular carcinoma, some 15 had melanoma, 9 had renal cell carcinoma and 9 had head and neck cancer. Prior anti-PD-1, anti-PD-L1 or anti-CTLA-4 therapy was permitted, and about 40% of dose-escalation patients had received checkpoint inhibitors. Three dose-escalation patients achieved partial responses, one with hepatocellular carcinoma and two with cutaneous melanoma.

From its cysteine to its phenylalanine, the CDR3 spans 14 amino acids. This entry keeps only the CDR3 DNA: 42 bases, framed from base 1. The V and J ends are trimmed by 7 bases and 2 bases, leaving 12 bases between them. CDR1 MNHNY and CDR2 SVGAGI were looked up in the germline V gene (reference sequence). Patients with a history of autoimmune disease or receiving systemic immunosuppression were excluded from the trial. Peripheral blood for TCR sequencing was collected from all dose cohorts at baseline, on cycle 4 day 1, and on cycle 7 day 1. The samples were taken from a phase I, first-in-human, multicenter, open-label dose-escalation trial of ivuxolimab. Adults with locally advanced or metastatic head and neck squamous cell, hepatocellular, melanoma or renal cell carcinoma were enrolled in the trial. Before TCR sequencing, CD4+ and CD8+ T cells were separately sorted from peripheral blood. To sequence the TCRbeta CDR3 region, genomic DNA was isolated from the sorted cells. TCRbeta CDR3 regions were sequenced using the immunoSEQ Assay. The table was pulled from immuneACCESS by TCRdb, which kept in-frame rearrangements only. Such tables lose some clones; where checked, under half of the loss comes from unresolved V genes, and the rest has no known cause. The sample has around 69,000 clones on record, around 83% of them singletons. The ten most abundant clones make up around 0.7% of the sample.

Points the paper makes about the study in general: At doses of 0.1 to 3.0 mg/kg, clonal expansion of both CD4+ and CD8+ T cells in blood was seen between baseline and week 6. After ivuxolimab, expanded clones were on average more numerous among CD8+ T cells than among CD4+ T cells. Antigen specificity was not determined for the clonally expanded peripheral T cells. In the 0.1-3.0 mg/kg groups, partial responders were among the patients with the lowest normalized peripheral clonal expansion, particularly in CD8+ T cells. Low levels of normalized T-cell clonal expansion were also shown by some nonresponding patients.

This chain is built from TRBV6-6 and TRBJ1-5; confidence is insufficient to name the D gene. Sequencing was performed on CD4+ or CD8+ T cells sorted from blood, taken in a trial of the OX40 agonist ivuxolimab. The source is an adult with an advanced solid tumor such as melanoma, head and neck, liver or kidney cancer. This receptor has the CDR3 CASNGDTRNQPQHF. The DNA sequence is TGTGCCAGCAACGGAGACACTCGCAATCAGCCCCAGCATTTT.